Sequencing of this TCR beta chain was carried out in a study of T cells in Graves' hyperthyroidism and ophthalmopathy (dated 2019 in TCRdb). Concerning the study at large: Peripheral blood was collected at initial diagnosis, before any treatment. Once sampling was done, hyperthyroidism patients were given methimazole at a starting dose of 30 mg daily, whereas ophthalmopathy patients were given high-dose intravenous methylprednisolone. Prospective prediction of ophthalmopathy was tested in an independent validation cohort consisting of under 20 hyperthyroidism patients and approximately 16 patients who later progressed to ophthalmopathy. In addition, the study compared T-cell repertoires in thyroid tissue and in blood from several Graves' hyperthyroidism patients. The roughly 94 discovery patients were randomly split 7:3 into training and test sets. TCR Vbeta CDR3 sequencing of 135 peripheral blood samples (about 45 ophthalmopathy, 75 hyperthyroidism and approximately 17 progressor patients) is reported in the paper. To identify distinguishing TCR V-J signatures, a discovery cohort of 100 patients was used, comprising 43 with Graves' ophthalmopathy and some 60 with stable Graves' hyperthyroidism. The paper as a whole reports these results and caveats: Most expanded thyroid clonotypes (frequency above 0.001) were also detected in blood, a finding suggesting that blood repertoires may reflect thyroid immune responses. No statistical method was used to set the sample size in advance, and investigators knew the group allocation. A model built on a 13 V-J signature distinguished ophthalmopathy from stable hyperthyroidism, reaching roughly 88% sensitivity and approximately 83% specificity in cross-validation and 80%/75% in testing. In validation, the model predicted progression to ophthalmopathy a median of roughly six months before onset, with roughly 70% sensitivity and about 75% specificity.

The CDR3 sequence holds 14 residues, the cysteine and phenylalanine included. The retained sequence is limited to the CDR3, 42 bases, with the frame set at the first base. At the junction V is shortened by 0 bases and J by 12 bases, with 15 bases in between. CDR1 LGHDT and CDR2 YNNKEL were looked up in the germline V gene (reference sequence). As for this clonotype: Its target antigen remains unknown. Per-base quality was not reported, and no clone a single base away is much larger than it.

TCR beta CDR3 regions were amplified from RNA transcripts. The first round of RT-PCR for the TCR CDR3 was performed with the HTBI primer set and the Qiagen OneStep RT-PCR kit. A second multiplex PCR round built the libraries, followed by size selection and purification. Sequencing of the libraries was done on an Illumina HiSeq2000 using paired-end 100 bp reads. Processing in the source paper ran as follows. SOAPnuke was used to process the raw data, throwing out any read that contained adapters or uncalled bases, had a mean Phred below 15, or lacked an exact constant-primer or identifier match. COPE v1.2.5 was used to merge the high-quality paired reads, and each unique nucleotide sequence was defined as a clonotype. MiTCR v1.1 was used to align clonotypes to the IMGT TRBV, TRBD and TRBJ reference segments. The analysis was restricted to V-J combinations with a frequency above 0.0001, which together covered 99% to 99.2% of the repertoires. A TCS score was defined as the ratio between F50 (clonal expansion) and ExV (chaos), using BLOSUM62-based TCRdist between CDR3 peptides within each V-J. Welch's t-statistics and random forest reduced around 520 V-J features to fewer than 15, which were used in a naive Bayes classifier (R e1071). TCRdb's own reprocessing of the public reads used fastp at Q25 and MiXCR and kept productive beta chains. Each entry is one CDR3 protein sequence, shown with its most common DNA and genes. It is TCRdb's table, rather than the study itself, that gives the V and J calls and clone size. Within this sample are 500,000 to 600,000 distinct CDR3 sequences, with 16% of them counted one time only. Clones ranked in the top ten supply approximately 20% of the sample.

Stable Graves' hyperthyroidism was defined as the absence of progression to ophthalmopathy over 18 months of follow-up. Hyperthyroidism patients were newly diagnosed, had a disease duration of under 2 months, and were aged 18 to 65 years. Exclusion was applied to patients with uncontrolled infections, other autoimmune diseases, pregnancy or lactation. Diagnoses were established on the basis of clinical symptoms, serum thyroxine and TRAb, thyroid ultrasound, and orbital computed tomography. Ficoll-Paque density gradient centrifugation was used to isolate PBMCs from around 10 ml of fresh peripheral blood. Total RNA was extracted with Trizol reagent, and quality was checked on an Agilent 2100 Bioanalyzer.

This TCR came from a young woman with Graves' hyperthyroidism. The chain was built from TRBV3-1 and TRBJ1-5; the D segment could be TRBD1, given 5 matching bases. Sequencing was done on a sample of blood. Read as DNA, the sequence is TGTGCCAGCAGCCAAGATATAAGGGGCCTCGTCCAGCATTTT. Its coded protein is CASSQDIRGLVQHF.